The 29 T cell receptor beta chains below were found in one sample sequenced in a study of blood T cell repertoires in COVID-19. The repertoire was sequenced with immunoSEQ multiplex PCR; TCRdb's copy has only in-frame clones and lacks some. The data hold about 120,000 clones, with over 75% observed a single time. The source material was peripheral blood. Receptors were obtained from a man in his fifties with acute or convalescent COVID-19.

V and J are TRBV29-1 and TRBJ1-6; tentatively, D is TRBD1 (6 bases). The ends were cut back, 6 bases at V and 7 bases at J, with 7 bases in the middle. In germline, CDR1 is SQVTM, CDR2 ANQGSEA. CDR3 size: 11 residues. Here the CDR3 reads CSVDRNSPLHF. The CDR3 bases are TGCAGCGTCGACAGGAATTCACCCCTCCACTTT.

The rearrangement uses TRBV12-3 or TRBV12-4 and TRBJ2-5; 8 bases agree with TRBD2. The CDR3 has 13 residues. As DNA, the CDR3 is TGTGCGGGCGCCAGCGGGAGTGTCGAGACCCAGTACTTC. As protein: CAGASGSVETQYF.

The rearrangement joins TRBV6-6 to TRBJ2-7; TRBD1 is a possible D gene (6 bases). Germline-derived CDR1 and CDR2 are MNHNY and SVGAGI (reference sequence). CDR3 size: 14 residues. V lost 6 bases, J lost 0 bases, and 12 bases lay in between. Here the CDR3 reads CASSQQGYSYEQYF. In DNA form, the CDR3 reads TGTGCCAGCAGCCAACAGGGCTACTCCTACGAGCAGTACTTC.

The CDR3 nucleotides are TGCGCCAGCAGCGAAGTTGGTAGGGGGCAGTCCTACGAGCAGTACTTC. Translating it yields CASSEVGRGQSYEQYF. This sequence joins TRBV5-1 and TRBJ2-7; 7 nucleotides align to TRBD1. The CDR3 runs to 16 residues. Germline CDR1 SGHRS, CDR2 YFSETQ. V lost 4 bases to trimming and J lost 1 base; unmatched junction nucleotides: 11.

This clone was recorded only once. CDR3 in amino acids: CASSQVSGTGGYTF. CDR3 DNA sequence: TGTGCCAGCAGCCAAGTTTCCGGGACAGGAGGCTACACCTTC. This chain joins TRBV3-1 (or the pseudogene TRBV3-2) and TRBJ1-2; 8 bases fit TRBD1. The CDR3 spans 14 residues. V lost 1 base and J lost 8; bases outside the gene matches: 6. Per germline, CDR1 LGHDT and CDR2 YNNKEL (reference sequence).

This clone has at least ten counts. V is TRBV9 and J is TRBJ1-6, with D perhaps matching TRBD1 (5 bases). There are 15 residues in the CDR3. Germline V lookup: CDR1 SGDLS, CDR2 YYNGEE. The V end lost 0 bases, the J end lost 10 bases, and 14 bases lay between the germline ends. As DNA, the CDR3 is TGTGCCAGCAGCGTAGGACAGCAATTTATATCACCCCTCCACTTT. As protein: CASSVGQQFISPLHF.

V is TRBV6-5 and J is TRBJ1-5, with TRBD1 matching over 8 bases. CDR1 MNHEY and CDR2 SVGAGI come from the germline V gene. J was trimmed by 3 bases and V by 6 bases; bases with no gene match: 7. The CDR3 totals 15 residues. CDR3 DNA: TGTGCCAGCAGAGGGACAGGAGGACCCAATCAGCCCCAGCATTTT. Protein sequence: CASRGTGGPNQPQHF.

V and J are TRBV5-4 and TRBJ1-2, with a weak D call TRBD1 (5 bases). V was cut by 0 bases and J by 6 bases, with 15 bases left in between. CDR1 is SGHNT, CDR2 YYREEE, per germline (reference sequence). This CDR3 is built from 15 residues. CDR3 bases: TGTGCCAGCAGCTTGGATGGGGGGATGAAGGATGGCTACACCTTC. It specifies CASSLDGGMKDGYTF.

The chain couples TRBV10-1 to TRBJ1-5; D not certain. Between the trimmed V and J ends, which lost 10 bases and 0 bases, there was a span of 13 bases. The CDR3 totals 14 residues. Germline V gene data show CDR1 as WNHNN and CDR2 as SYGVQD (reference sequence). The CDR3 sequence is CAKVQAGSNQPQHF. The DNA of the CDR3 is TGCGCCAAGGTCCAGGCGGGTAGCAATCAGCCCCAGCATTTT.

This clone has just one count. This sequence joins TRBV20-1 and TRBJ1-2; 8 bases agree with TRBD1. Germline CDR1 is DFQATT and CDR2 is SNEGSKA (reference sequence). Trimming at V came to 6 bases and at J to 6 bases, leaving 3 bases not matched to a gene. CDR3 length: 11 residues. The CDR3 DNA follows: TGCAGTGCCTCGGACAGGGATGGCTACACCTTC. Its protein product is CSASDRDGYTF.

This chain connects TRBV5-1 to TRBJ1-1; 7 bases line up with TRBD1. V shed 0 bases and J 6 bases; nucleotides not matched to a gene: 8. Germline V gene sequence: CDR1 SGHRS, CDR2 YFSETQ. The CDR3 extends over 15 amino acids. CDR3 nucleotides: TGCGCCAGCAGCTTGGGACAGGGCCTGGGGGCTGAAGCTTTCTTT. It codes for CASSLGQGLGAEAFF.

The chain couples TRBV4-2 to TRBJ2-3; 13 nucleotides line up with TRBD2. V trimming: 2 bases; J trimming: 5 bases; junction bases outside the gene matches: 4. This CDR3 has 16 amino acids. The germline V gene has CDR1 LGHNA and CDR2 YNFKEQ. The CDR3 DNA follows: TGTGCCAGCAGCCAAACCCGACTAGCGGGAGGAGATACGCAGTATTTT. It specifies CASSQTRLAGGDTQYF.

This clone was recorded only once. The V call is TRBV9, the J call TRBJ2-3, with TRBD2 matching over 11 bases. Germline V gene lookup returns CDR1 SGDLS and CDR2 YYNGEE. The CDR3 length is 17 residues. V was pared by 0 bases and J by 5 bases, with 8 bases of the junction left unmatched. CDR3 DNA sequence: TGTGCCAGCAGCGTAGATTTTAGCGGGAGGGGGCAAGATACGCAGTATTTT. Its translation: CASSVDFSGRGQDTQYF.

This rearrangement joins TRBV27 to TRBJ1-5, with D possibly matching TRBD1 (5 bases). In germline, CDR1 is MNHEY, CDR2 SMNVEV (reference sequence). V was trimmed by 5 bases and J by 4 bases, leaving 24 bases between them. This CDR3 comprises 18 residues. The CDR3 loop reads CASSPKAFGAATNQPQHF. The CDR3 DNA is TGTGCCAGCAGTCCTAAGGCCTTTGGGGCAGCGACTAATCAGCCCCAGCATTTT.

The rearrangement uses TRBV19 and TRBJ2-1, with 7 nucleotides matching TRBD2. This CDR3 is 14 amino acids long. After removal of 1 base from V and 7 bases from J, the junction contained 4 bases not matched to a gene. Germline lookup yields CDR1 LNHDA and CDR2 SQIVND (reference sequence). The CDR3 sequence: CASSIVTSRNEQFF. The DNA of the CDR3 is TGTGCCAGTAGTATAGTGACTAGCCGGAATGAGCAGTTCTTC.

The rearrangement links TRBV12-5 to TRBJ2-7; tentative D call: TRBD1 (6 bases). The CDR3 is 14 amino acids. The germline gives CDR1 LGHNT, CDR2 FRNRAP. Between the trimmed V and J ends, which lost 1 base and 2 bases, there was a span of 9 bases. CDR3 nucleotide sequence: TGTGCTAGTGGTTTGGACTACAGGGCCTACGAGCAGTACTTC. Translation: CASGLDYRAYEQYF.

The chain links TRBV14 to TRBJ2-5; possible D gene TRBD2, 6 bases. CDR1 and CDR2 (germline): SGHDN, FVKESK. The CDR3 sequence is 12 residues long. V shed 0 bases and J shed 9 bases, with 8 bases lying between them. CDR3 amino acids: CASSQDWEAQYF. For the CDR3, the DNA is TGTGCCAGCAGCCAAGATTGGGAGGCCCAGTACTTC.

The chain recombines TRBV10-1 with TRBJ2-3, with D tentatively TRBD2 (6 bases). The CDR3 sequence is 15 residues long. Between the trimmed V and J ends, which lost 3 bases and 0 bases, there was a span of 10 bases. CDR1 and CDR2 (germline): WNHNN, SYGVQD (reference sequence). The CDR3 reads CASSERESSTDTQYF. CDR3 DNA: TGCGCCAGCAGTGAACGGGAGTCCAGCACAGATACGCAGTATTTT.

Here the CDR3 reads CASTPGTSGNTDTQYF. CDR3 coding DNA: TGTGCCAGCACCCCGGGAACTAGCGGGAACACAGATACGCAGTATTTT. The J gene is TRBJ2-3, the V gene TRBV25-1; 10 bases are shared with TRBD2. The CDR3 extends over 16 amino acids. CDR1 and CDR2 from the germline V gene are MGHDK and SYGVNS. With 7 bases clipped from V and 2 bases from J, the junction kept 9 bases outside the gene matches.

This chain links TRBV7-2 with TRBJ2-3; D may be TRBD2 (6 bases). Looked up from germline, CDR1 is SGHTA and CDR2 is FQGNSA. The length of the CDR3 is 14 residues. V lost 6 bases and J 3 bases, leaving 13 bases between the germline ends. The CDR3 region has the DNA TGTGCCAGCAGAAGGAGGGAGGTAACAGATACGCAGTATTTT. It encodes CASRRREVTDTQYF.

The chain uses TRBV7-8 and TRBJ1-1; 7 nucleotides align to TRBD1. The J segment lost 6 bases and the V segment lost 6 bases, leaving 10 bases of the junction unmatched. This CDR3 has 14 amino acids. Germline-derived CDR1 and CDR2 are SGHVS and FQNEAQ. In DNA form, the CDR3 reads TGTGCCAGCAGACCAACACAGGGGTTCGCTGAAGCTTTCTTT. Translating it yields CASRPTQGFAEAFF.

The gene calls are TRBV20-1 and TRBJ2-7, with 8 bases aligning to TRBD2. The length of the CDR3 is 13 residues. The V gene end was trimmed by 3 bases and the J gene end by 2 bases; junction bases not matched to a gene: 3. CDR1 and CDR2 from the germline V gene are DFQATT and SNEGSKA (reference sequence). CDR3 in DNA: TGCAGTGCTAGTCCGGGGGGGGCCTACGAGCAGTACTTC. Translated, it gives CSASPGGAYEQYF.

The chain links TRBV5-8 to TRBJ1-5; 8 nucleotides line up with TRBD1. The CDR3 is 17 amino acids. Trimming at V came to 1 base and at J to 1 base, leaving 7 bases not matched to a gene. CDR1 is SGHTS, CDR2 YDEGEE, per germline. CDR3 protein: CASSLFKGQGSNQPQHF. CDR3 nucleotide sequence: TGTGCCAGCAGCTTGTTTAAAGGACAGGGCAGCAATCAGCCCCAGCATTTT.

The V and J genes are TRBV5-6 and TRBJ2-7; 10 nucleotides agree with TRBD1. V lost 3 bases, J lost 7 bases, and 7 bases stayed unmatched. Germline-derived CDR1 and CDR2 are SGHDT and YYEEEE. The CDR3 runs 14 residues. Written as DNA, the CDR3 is TGTGCCAGCAGCTGGGCCGGACAGGGGGATGAGCAGTACTTC. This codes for CASSWAGQGDEQYF. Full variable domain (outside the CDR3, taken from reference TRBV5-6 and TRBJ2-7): DAGVTQSPTHLIKTRGQQVTLRCSPKSGHDTVSWYQQALGQGPQFIFQYYEEEERQRGNFPDRFSGHQFPNYSSELNVNALLLGDSALYLCASSWAGQGDEQYFGPGTRLTVT.

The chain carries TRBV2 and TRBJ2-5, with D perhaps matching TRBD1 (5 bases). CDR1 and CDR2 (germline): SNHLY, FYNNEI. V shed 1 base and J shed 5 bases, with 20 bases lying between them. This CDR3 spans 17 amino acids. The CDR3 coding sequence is TGTGCCAGCAGTGAAGTTAGCCCGACAGCCCATGTGGAGACCCAGTACTTC. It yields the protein CASSEVSPTAHVETQYF.

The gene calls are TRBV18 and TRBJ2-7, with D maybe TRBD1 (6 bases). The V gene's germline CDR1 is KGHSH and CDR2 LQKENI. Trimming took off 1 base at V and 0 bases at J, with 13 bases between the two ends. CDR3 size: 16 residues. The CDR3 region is CASSPLPLGGSYEQYF. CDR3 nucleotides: TGTGCCAGCTCACCACTCCCTCTAGGGGGCTCCTACGAGCAGTACTTC.

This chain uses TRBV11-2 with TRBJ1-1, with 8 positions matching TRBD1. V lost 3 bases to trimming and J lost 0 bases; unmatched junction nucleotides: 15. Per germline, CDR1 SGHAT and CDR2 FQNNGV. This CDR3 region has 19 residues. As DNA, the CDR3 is TGTGCCAGCAGCTTCGGTGGGACAGGCGAAGCCCCCTTGAACACTGAAGCTTTCTTT. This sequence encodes CASSFGGTGEAPLNTEAFF.

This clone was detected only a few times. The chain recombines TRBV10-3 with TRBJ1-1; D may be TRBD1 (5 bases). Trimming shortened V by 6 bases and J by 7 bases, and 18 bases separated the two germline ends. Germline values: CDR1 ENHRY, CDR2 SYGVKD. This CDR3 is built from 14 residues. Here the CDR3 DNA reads TGTGCCATCAGACCCTCGGGGGGAAGGGATGAAGCTTTCTTT. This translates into CAIRPSGGRDEAFF.

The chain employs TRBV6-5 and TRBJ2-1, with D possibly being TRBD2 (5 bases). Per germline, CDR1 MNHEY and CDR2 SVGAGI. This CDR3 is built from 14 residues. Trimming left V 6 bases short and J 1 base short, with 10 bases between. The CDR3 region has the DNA TGTGCCAGCAGGGTGTCGGGATCCTACAATGAGCAGTTCTTC. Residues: CASRVSGSYNEQFF.